A selection of T cell receptor beta chains follows, all from one sample in a study of PD-1 blockade in mismatch repair-deficient tumors. Sequencing was performed with immunoSEQ multiplex PCR; in TCRdb, only in-frame clones are kept and a portion is missing. Altogether 45,000 to 60,000 clones are present, around 73% being singletons, with the ten largest covering 3% to 3.5%. This material consisted of peripheral blood, taken 4 weeks after starting pembrolizumab. These receptors were collected from an adult with mismatch repair-deficient cancer. The CDR3 runs from the conserved cysteine through the conserved F or W. D genes are given only for firm matches. Only part of the rows carry a size: once, few, many, or a class if the clone is expanded.

- TRBJ2-7 - TRBV30 TGTGCCTGTACAGGGCCTACCTCCTACGAGCAGTACTTC CACTGPTSYEQYF
few TRBJ1-1 - TRBV29-1 TGCAGCGTTGCTCCGGAGAATCGCCCGAACACTGAAGCTTTCTTT CSVAPENRPNTEAFF
- TRBJ1-2 - TRBV4-1 TGCGCCAGCAGCCATGGATCGGGTAACTATGGCTACACCTTC CASSHGSGNYGYTF
- TRBJ1-3 - TRBV6-5 TGTGCCAGCAGTTACTCGTCGGCTCCTGGAAACACCATATATTTT CASSYSSAPGNTIYF
few TRBJ2-1 TRBD1 TRBV11-3 TGTGCCAGCAGCTGGGACAGCCTGTACAATGAGCAGTTCTTC CASSWDSLYNEQFF
few TRBJ1-4 - TRBV25-1 TGTGCCAGCAGTGACCACCATCAGGAGGGGAATAGTGAAAAACTGTTTTTT CASSDHHQEGNSEKLFF
- TRBJ1-2 TRBD1 TRBV27 TGTGCCAGCAGTTTCCTCAGCGGGACAGATACGTTCTATGGCTACACCTTC CASSFLSGTDTFYGYTF
- TRBJ2-5 TRBD2 TRBV19 TGTGCCAGTAGTATGTCTAGCGGGACGGAGACCCAGTACTTC CASSMSSGTETQYF
- TRBJ1-1 - TRBV7-2 TGTGCCAGCAGCTCGCCGGGGGGCTTGGCCACTGAAGCTTTCTTT CASSSPGGLATEAFF
- TRBJ2-3 TRBD2 TRBV5-6 TGTGCCAGCAGCGTACTAGCGGGAGGTTTGATGGATACGCAGTATTTT CASSVLAGGLMDTQYF
- TRBJ2-7 - TRBV27 TGTGCCAGCAGCCCTAGGTGGAACCTCTACGAGCAGTACTTC CASSPRWNLYEQYF
once TRBJ2-1 TRBD1 TRBV7-3 TGTGCCAGCAGCCCAGGGACAGGGAGCAATGAGCAGTTCTTC CASSPGTGSNEQFF
few TRBJ1-4 TRBD1 TRBV6-5 TGTGCCAGCAGTTACCGGACAGGGGGACAAAAACTGTTTTTT CASSYRTGGQKLFF
- TRBJ2-7 - TRBV14 TGTGCCAGCAGCCAAGACCCGGGACTTGTCTCGTCTGGGCAGTACTTC CASSQDPGLVSSGQYF
- TRBJ1-2 - TRBV7-9 TGTGCCAGCAGCCCCCGGGAGGGAAACTATGGCTACACCTTC CASSPREGNYGYTF
- TRBJ2-4 - TRBV27 TGTGCCAGCAGTTCAGCCAAAAACATTCAGTACTTC CASSSAKNIQYF
few TRBJ2-7 TRBD2 TRBV2 TGTGCCAGCAAGGCGGGGGGCTTCTACGAGCAGTACTTC CASKAGGFYEQYF
- TRBJ1-1 - TRBV6-5 TGTGCCAGCAGTTACTCCCAGGGGAGCTTAGGGGCTTTCTTT CASSYSQGSLGAFF
- TRBJ2-2 - TRBV2 TGTGCCAGCAGTGATGGAAGGGAGAACACCGGGGAGCTGTTTTTT CASSDGRENTGELFF
- TRBJ1-1 - TRBV7-2 TGTGCCAGCAGCTTAGATTCGGACAACACTGAAGCTTTCTTT CASSLDSDNTEAFF
- TRBJ2-2 - TRBV14 TGTGCCAGCAGCCAAGAAGATTTTAGGAGCACCGGGGAGCTGTTTTTT CASSQEDFRSTGELFF
- TRBJ2-7 TRBD1 TRBV2 TGTGCCAGCGGGTACAGGGGGCAGAGCTCCTACGAGCAGTACTTC CASGYRGQSSYEQYF
- TRBJ1-1 TRBD1 TRBV19 TGTGCCAGTAGTGGACGACAGGGAAACACTGAAGCTTTCTTT CASSGRQGNTEAFF
- TRBJ2-1 TRBD2 TRBV15 TGTGCCACCAGCAGGTCCGGGACTAGAATCGATGAGCAGTTCTTC CATSRSGTRIDEQFF
- TRBJ2-7 - TRBV11-3 TGTGCCAGCAGCTTAGAACAGGGCTCCTCACTCTCCTACGAGCAGTACTTC CASSLEQGSSLSYEQYF
- TRBJ2-1 TRBD2 TRBV29-1 TGCAGCGTCACCGGACTAGCGGGAGGGTCCTACAATGAGCAGTTCTTC CSVTGLAGGSYNEQFF
once TRBJ2-1 TRBD2 TRBV7-3 TGTGCCAGCAGCTCCCCTTTAGCGGGGAATGAGCAGTTCTTC CASSSPLAGNEQFF
- TRBJ2-3 TRBD2 TRBV5-4 TGTGCCAGCAGCTTGTTGGTGGGAGGGGGCACAGATACGCAGTATTTT CASSLLVGGGTDTQYF
few TRBJ2-3 TRBD2 TRBV9 TGTGCCAGCAGCGTCGAGGATAGCGGGAGGGGCCGAGATACGCAGTATTTT CASSVEDSGRGRDTQYF
- TRBJ2-7 TRBD1 TRBV5-4 TGTGCCAGCAGCCGGCAGAGTTTGACAGGGACCGAGCAGTACTTC CASSRQSLTGTEQYF
- TRBJ2-2 - TRBV27 TGTGCCAGCAGTTTAGCAACGAACACCGGGGAGCTGTTTTTT CASSLATNTGELFF
- TRBJ1-4 - TRBV29-1 TGCAGCGCCAGGGTTGGTGAAAAACTGTTTTTT CSARVGEKLFF
once TRBJ2-5 TRBD2 TRBV4-1 TGCGCCAGCAGCCAAGAGCCACTAGCGGGGAACCAAGAGACCCAGTACTTC CASSQEPLAGNQETQYF
- TRBJ2-1 TRBD2 TRBV7-2 TGTGCCAGCAGCACTCTAGCGGGAGAGCCCCACTACAATGAGCAGTTCTTC CASSTLAGEPHYNEQFF
- TRBJ2-1 - TRBV30 TGTGCCTGGCTATGGGGGGCCGCCTACAATGAGCAGTTCTTC CAWLWGAAYNEQFF
- TRBJ2-7 - TRBV7-3 TGTGCCAGCAGCTCGAGTGGCGGCACCTCCTACGAGCAGTACTTC CASSSSGGTSYEQYF
- TRBJ1-1 - TRBV2 TGTGCCAGCAACGAGGAAGTCAACACTGAAGCTTTCTTT CASNEEVNTEAFF
once TRBJ2-2 - TRBV7-2 TGTGCCAGCGGGATGGGGGCGAACACCGGGGAGCTGTTTTTT CASGMGANTGELFF
- TRBJ1-5 - TRBV11-2 TGTGCCAGCAGTCGCGACAGTAGCAATCAGCCCCAGCATTTT CASSRDSSNQPQHF
- TRBJ2-3 TRBD2 TRBV19 TGTGCCAGTAGTGACGGCGGTATCATAGCGGGAGGGCCGGCAGATACGCAGTATTTT CASSDGGIIAGGPADTQYF
- TRBJ2-1 TRBD2 TRBV7-8 TGTGCCAGCAGCTTAGAGGGGTGGGCTGCGGGAGTTAACAATGAGCAGTTCTTC CASSLEGWAAGVNNEQFF
- TRBJ2-3 TRBD1 TRBV4-1 TGCGCCAGCAGCCAAGAATCGGGGACAGAGATCACAGATACGCAGTATTTT CASSQESGTEITDTQYF
few TRBJ1-2 - TRBV30 TGTGCCTGCCCCGACGCTGGTGGCTACACCTTC CACPDAGGYTF
- TRBJ1-1 TRBD1 TRBV7-8 TGTGCCAGCAGCATCGGGACAGGGAACACTGAAGCTTTCTTT CASSIGTGNTEAFF
- TRBJ2-2 TRBD1 TRBV5-1 TGCGCCAGCAGCTTGGATTCAGGGGGCAGAACCGGGGAGCTGTTTTTT CASSLDSGGRTGELFF
once TRBJ1-1 - TRBV10-2 TGCGCCAGCAGGACCCCGGGGGGGAACACTGAAGCTTTCTTT CASRTPGGNTEAFF
- TRBJ2-5 - TRBV27 TGTGCCAGCAGGAAAGGGGGGCCTCGGGAGACCCAGTACTTC CASRKGGPRETQYF
- TRBJ2-5 TRBD2 TRBV18 TGTGCCAGCTCACCGGGGACTAGTGGGACCCAGTACTTC CASSPGTSGTQYF
once TRBJ2-3 - TRBV27 TGTGCCAGCAGTTTCTCTCCCCCCCGAGCCAATACGCAGTATTTT CASSFSPPRANTQYF
- TRBJ2-7 - TRBV27 TGTGCCAGCAGTACCCGTGGAGGGGGCGGGTACGAGCAGTACTTC CASSTRGGGGYEQYF
- TRBJ2-5 TRBD2 TRBV5-1 TGCGCCAGCAGCCCCGGACTAGCGGCCCAAGAGACCCAGTACTTC CASSPGLAAQETQYF
- TRBJ2-7 TRBD1 TRBV7-8 TGTGCCAGCAGCCAGACAGGGCCCTACGAGCAGTACTTC CASSQTGPYEQYF
- TRBJ2-5 TRBD2 TRBV10-3 TGTGCCATCAGTCTCGGGACTAGCGGGGTCCAAGAGACCCAGTACTTC CAISLGTSGVQETQYF
few TRBJ1-5 - TRBV6-1 TGTGCCAGCAGTGAAGCGCTTAAGCAGCCCCAGCATTTT CASSEALKQPQHF
- TRBJ1-1 - TRBV6-1 TGTGCCAGCAGTGAATGGGGAGAGGACACTGAAGCTTTCTTT CASSEWGEDTEAFF
- TRBJ1-1 - TRBV7-8 TGTGCCAGCAGCTTAATGAACACTGAAGCTTTCTTT CASSLMNTEAFF
- TRBJ2-1 - TRBV5-1 TGCGCCAGCAGCTTGGAGTTTAGCTCCTACAATGAGCAGTTCTTC CASSLEFSSYNEQFF
once TRBJ2-7 TRBD1 TRBV7-8 TGTGCCAGCAGCGCCACAGGGGTTACCTACGAGCAGTACTTC CASSATGVTYEQYF
- TRBJ2-1 - TRBV14 TGTGCCAGTTCTGGGGCGGACTCCTACAATGAGCAGTTCTTC CASSGADSYNEQFF
- TRBJ2-3 TRBD2 TRBV11-3 TGTGCCAGCAGCATACCCTTTCGGGGACTAGCGGAAACTAGCACAGATACGCAGTATTTT CASSIPFRGLAETSTDTQYF